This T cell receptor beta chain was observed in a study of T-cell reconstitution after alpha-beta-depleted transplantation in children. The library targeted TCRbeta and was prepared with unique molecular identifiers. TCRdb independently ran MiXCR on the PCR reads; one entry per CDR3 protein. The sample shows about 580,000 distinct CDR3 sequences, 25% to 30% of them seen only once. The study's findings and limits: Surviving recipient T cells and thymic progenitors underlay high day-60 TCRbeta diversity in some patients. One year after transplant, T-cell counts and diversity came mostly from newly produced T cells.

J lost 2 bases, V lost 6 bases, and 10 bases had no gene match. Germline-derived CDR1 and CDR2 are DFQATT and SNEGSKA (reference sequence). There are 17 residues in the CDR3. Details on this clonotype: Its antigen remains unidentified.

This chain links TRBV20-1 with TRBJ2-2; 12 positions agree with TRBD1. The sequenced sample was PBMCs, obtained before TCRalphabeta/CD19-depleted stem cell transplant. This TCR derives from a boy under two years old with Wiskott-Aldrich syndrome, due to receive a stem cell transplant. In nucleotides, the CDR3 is TGCAGTGCAGCCGGGACAGGGGGCAGTTTAAACACCGGGGAGCTGTTTTTT. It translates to CSAAGTGGSLNTGELFF.